This T cell receptor beta chain came from a study of a mutant IDH1 vaccine in newly diagnosed glioma. Study overall: Those enrolled had earlier been treated with radiotherapy, temozolomide, or both, mostly both.

TCRdb keeps only in-frame clones here, not all; method: immunoSEQ multiplex PCR. The data contain 45,000 to 60,000 clones, roughly 80% of them singletons. The CDR3 is made up of 11 amino acids. V was pared by 1 base and J by 8 bases, with 5 bases between. Germline CDR1 and CDR2: MGHDK and SYGVNS. Time point defined: baseline, week 1 (first vaccination visit). Treatment here: pre-vaccination baseline after standard-of-care therapy. This clonotype originated in a woman aged 35 to 49 with glioma. The starting material was PBMCs, obtained from a glioma patient treated with radiotherapy, temozolomide or both. The chain combines TRBV25-1 with TRBJ1-2, with unresolved D. CDR3 region: CASSESGGYTF. The CDR3 coding sequence is TGTGCCAGCAGTGAATCGGGGGGCTACACCTTC.